These 10 T cell receptor beta chains originate from one sample sequenced in a study of regulatory T cells in long-lasting Graves disease. Through Arm-PCR of CDR3 regions and iRepertoire HTBI primers, TCR beta libraries were built. TCRdb processed the multiplex PCR reads anew with MiXCR; each CDR3 protein has one entry. The sample comprises under 450,000 distinct CDR3 sequences, about 20% of which are singletons, and over 25% rests with the top ten. Stated time point: persistent/refractory GD, antithyroid drugs over 5 years with positive TRAb. PBMC-derived RNA was used for the TCR library. This sample comprised peripheral blood mononuclear cells (PBMCs), obtained when the disease was refractory, from a patient treated with antithyroid drugs. The receptors derive from a female donor with Graves disease.

The sample holds one count of this clonotype. A read error is possible here, since a much larger clone lies one base away. The J gene is TRBJ1-5, the V gene TRBV12-3 or TRBV12-4; 8 positions match TRBD1. The CDR3 has 15 amino acids. CDR3 sequence (DNA): TGTGCCGGCAGCGACCGGGACAGGCCCAATCAGCCCCAGCATTTT. This encodes CAGSDRDRPNQPQHF.

The chain joins TRBV7-2 to TRBJ1-5; D is undetermined. V gave up 2 bases and J gave up 1 base, with 9 bases separating them. Germline CDR1 is SGHTA and CDR2 is FQGNSA. The CDR3 consists of 15 residues. CDR3 sequence: CASSLMADSNQPQHF. In DNA form, the CDR3 reads TGTGCCAGCAGCTTAATGGCAGACAGCAATCAGCCCCAGCATTTT. Based on the CDR3 plus reference TRBV7-2 and TRBJ1-5, the full variable domain is GAGVSQSPSNKVTEKGKDVELRCDPISGHTALYWYRQSLGQGLEFLIYFQGNSAPDKSGLPSDRFSAERTGGSVSTLTIQRTQQEDSAVYLCASSLMADSNQPQHFGDGTRLSIL.

This clonotype was seen a handful of times. For the CDR3, the DNA is TGCAGCGTGCCTGACGGATCCGAAGGAAACTATGGCTACACCTTC. It encodes CSVPDGSEGNYGYTF. V is TRBV29-1 and J is TRBJ1-2; no clear D gene. The CDR3 is 15 residues long. Trimming left V 6 bases short and J 2 bases short, with 19 bases between. From germline, CDR1 is SQVTM and CDR2 ANQGSEA. The whole variable domain, remainder taken from reference TRBV29-1 and TRBJ1-2, is SAVISQKPSRDICQRGTSLTIQCQVDSQVTMMFWYRQQPGQSLTLIATANQGSEATYESGFVIDKFPISRPNLTFSTLTVSNMSPEDSSIYLCSVPDGSEGNYGYTFGSGTRLTVV.

The rearrangement links TRBV27 to TRBJ2-7, with no clear D. Between the trimmed V and J ends, which lost 6 bases and 6 bases, there was a span of 15 bases. Germline loops: CDR1 MNHEY, CDR2 SMNVEV (reference sequence). CDR3 length: 13 residues. CDR3 region: CASSSLRGTEQYF. The CDR3 DNA reads TGTGCCAGCAGCTCCCTGAGAGGAACCGAGCAGTACTTC.

This rearrangement joins TRBV5-1 to TRBJ2-3, with D perhaps given as TRBD1 or TRBD2 (5 bases each). V was clipped by 0 bases and J by 3 bases, with 17 bases between them. This CDR3 contains 17 residues. The germline gives CDR1 SGHRS, CDR2 YFSETQ. CDR3 coding DNA: TGCGCCAGCAGCTTGGCCCTCTCTCAGGGAGTGACAGATACGCAGTATTTT. This sequence encodes CASSLALSQGVTDTQYF.

This clonotype was counted between two and nine times. V and J are TRBV6-2 or TRBV6-3 and TRBJ1-6; D call uncertain. Germline CDR1 is MNHEY and CDR2 is SVGEGT. CDR3 length: 14 residues. V was clipped by 2 bases and J by 6 bases, with 8 bases between them. The CDR3 DNA reads TGTGCCAGCAGTTACGAGCAGTTTAATTCACCCCTCCACTTT. Protein product: CASSYEQFNSPLHF.

The genes are TRBV6-1 and TRBJ2-1; D possibly corresponds to TRBD2 (6 bases). The CDR3 totals 14 residues. With 7 bases removed from V and 0 bases from J, the gap between germline ends came to 10 bases. CDR1 and CDR2 from the germline V gene are MNHNS and SASEGT. CDR3: CASTGGNSYNEQFF. The CDR3 DNA is TGTGCCAGCACGGGCGGGAACTCCTACAATGAGCAGTTCTTC.

The gene calls are TRBV5-1 and TRBJ1-1; no clear D gene. Germline-derived CDR1 and CDR2 are SGHRS and YFSETQ. This CDR3 region has 16 residues. V was pared by 0 bases and J by 0 bases, with 12 bases between. Here the CDR3 DNA reads TGCGCCAGCAGCTTGGACGCCAGGTCTTTGAACACTGAAGCTTTCTTT. Translating it yields CASSLDARSLNTEAFF.

V gene TRBV12-3 or TRBV12-4 combines with J gene TRBJ2-1; TRBD1 agrees at 7 bases. The CDR3 spans 16 residues. J lost 3 bases, V lost 2 bases, and 7 bases had no gene match. The CDR3 loop is CASSLLVWDSYNEQFF. CDR3 nucleotides: TGTGCCAGCAGTTTACTCGTTTGGGACAGCTACAATGAGCAGTTCTTC.

The chain carries TRBV10-3 and TRBJ2-2; no firm D call. Trimming removed 3 bases at V and 1 base at J, with 6 bases between. Germline assignment: CDR1 ENHRY and CDR2 SYGVKD. This CDR3 has 14 amino acids. For the CDR3, the DNA is TGTGCCATCAGTGATCGCGGGAACACCGGGGAGCTGTTTTTT. This encodes CAISDRGNTGELFF.